This TCR beta chain was sequenced for a study of glioma-infiltrating T cells after dendritic cell vaccination. Across the whole study: Between about 2003 and 2013, patients got autologous tumor lysate-pulsed dendritic cell vaccines. Patients received three intradermal dendritic cell vaccine injections at biweekly intervals.

From germline, CDR1 is SGHVS and CDR2 FNYEAQ. The V end was cut by 1 base, the J end by 5 bases, with 5 bases between. This CDR3 region has 12 residues. TCRB CDR3 was amplified from 2 ug genomic DNA or less. The method was immunoSEQ multiplex PCR; TCRdb's version includes in-frame clones alone and lacks a portion of them. The sample lists over 55,000 clones, 81% occurring once. The receptor was derived from a human donor with glioblastoma. The sample here was blood, taken before dendritic cell vaccination. The chain combines TRBV7-6 with TRBJ2-5; D gene unclear. CDR3 protein: CASSLGRETQYF. CDR3 nucleotide sequence: TGTGCCAGCAGCTTAGGGCGGGAGACCCAGTACTTC. Using reference TRBV7-6 and TRBJ2-5 for the parts outside the CDR3, the full variable domain is GAGVSQSPRYKVTKRGQDVALRCDPISGHVSLYWYRQALGQGPEFLTYFNYEAQQDKSGLPNDRFSAERPEGSISTLTIQRTEQRDSAMYRCASSLGRETQYFGPGTRLLVL.